The clone carrying this T cell receptor (beta chain) was counted many times. This entry comes from a study of HIV-infected children after antiretroviral therapy interruption. Study in general: Children were on planned treatment interruption or continuous treatment.

Treatment: PENTA 11 planned treatment interruption arm or continuous ART arm. Naive CD4+ CD45RA+ CD45RO- T cells were sorted from thawed PBMCs. Germline CDR1 reads SQVTM; CDR2 reads ANQGSEA. This CDR3 contains 13 residues. Trimming cost V 4 bases and J 5 bases; bases outside gene matches: 7. A 3' RACE protocol on RNA, with unique molecular identifiers, produced the TCR library. TCRdb reanalysed the 3' RACE reads using MiXCR and keeps one entry per CDR3 protein. The sample consists of 40,000 to 50,000 distinct CDR3 sequences, 4.3% of them appearing once. The clonotype comes from a pool of human donors with HIV. Material: CD45RA+ CD4+ T cells from PBMCs, pooled from several time points, obtained from a donor given antiretroviral therapy, either interrupted or continuous. Noted subset: naive CD4+ CD45RA+ CD45RO- T cells. The chain carries TRBV29-1 and TRBJ1-1, with TRBD1 identical over 7 bases. This CDR3 reads CSVVRGRETEAFF. The CDR3 coding sequence is TGCAGCGTTGTGAGGGGGCGAGAAACTGAAGCTTTCTTT. Looking up the rest from reference TRBV29-1 and TRBJ1-1 gives the full variable domain: SAVISQKPSRDICQRGTSLTIQCQVDSQVTMMFWYRQQPGQSLTLIATANQGSEATYESGFVIDKFPISRPNLTFSTLTVSNMSPEDSSIYLCSVVRGRETEAFFGQGTRLTVV.